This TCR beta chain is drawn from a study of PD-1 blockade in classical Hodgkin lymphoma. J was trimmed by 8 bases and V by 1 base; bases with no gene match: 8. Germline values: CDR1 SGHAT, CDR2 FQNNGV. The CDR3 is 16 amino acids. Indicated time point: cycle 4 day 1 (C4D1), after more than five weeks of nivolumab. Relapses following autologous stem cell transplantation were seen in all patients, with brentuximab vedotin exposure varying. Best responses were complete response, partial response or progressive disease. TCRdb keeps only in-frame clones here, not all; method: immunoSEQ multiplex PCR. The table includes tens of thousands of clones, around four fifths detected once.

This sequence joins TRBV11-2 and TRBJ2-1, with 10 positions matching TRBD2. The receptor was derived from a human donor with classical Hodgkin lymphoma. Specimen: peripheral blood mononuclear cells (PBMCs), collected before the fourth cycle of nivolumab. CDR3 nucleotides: TGTGCCAGCAGCTTAGGGGCTAGCGGGAGTGCGGATGAGCAGTTCTTC. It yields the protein CASSLGASGSADEQFF.